Given below is one T cell receptor (beta chain) in context. Its antigen is unidentified. Lacking the conserved final phenylalanine or tryptophan, this CDR3 likely reflects a read error. The DNA is left out, because the CDR3 cannot be placed on it with certainty; the CDR3 is given as TCRdb lists it. A constant-region primer served to make TCR beta cDNA from about 500 ng total RNA. For TCR beta, libraries were produced by three nested multiplex PCR rounds using slightly modified ARM-PCR. Rounds one and two of PCR, each of around 9 cycles, were primed with TRBV1-TRBV30 forward primers and a C-beta reverse primer. TCRdb passed the multiplex PCR reads through MiXCR, listing each CDR3 protein once. In the table there are tens of thousands of distinct CDR3 sequences, less than 85% of which are singletons. Each 20-30 mg portion of unsorted bulk tissue served as the source for co-extraction of RNA and DNA. Every tumor contributed samples taken at five separate regions.

The data were obtained in a study of tumor-infiltrating lymphocytes in primary liver carcinoma. Study-level background: Tumor staging was T1-T3 N0M0; sizes spanned roughly 4.2 to 10 cm across. Study-level results: Tumors had a significantly higher top-250-clone fraction than blood (p = 0.039). Tumor-adjacent and tumor-blood pairs shared a smaller degree of overlap than tumor region pairs.

CDR1 and CDR2 from the germline V gene are SGHDN and FVKESK. The CDR3 extends over 16 residues, inclusive of both ends. This receptor was taken from a middle-aged man with primary liver carcinoma and hepatitis B virus infection. Sequencing was performed on liver tumor tissue from sampling region 4. Subset here: tumor region T4, right-lateral pole. The chain combines TRBV14 with TRBJ2-1; the table calls TRBD2, which could not be checked here. CDR3 in amino acids: CASSAVAGWVNNEEFS.